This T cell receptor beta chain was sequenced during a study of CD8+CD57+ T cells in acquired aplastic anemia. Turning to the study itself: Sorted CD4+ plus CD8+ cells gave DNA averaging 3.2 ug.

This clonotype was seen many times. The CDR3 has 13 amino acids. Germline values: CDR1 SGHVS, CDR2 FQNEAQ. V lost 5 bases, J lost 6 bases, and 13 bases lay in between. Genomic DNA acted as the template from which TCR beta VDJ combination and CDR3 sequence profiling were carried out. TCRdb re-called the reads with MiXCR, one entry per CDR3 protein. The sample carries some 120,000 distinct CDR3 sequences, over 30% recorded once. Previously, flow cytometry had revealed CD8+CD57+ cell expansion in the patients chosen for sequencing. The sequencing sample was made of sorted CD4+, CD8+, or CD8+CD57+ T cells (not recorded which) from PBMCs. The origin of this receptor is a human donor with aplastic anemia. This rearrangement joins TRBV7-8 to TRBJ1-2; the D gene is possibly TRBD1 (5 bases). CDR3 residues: CASSPTRGNGYTF. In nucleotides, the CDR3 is TGTGCCAGCAGCCCTACCCGGGGGAATGGCTACACCTTC.